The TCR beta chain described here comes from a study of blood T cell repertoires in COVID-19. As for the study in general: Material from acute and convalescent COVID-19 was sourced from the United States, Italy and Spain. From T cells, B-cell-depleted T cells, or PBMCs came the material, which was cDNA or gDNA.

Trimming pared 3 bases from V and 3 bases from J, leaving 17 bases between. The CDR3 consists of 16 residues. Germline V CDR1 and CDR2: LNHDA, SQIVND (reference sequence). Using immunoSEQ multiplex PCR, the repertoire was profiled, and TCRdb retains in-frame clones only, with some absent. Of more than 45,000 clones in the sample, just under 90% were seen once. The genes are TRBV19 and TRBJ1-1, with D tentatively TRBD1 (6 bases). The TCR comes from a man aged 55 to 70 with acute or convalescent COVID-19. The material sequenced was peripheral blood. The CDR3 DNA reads TGTGCCAGTAGTATGGGTCGGATGGGGGCGGACACTGAAGCTTTCTTT. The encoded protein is CASSMGRMGADTEAFF.